These T cell receptor beta chains were read from a single sample in a study of T cells in Graves' hyperthyroidism and ophthalmopathy. TCRdb passed the multiplex PCR reads through MiXCR, listing each CDR3 protein once. The table records 600,000 to 850,000 distinct CDR3 sequences, approximately 18% of them present only once. Sequenced: blood. The receptors originated from a woman aged 45-60 years with Graves' hyperthyroidism that later progressed to Graves' ophthalmopathy. The CDR3 runs from the conserved cysteine through the conserved F or W. Fields, in order: CDR3 protein, clone size, V gene, J gene. A clone size is listed for some rows: how often the clone was seen (once, few, many), or a class if it is expanded.

CDR3 protein: CASSRPGPKNTEAFF; clone size: many; V gene: TRBV13; J gene: TRBJ1-1
CDR3 protein: CSVGGGLSYNEQFF; clone size: -; V gene: TRBV29-1; J gene: TRBJ2-1
CDR3 protein: CASSRTGGFYEQYF; clone size: few; V gene: TRBV27; J gene: TRBJ2-7
CDR3 protein: CASSAGQGSPLHF; clone size: -; V gene: TRBV19; J gene: TRBJ1-6
CDR3 protein: CASSFVTGGSPLHF; clone size: few; V gene: TRBV27; J gene: TRBJ1-6
CDR3 protein: CSARLGTGATGAQYF; clone size: few; V gene: TRBV20-1; J gene: TRBJ2-5
CDR3 protein: CASSQEPHRGPNSPLHF; clone size: few; V gene: TRBV3-1; J gene: TRBJ1-6
CDR3 protein: CASSLVGLGSYNEQFF; clone size: few; V gene: TRBV5-4; J gene: TRBJ2-1
CDR3 protein: CASSIDQGPSALSSYNEQFF; clone size: -; V gene: TRBV19; J gene: TRBJ2-1
CDR3 protein: CASSVLTGGSNQPQHF; clone size: few; V gene: TRBV7-9; J gene: TRBJ1-5
CDR3 protein: CASSTGTGDNSPLHF; clone size: many; V gene: TRBV5-6; J gene: TRBJ1-6
CDR3 protein: CASSLGTGDSQETQYF; clone size: -; V gene: TRBV4-1; J gene: TRBJ2-5
CDR3 protein: CASSLEGLNYGYTF; clone size: many; V gene: TRBV7-8; J gene: TRBJ1-2
CDR3 protein: CASSAETGGNEKLFF; clone size: many; V gene: TRBV2; J gene: TRBJ1-4
CDR3 protein: CASSSHLSLNTEAFF; clone size: few; V gene: TRBV19; J gene: TRBJ1-1
CDR3 protein: CASSQESRGGQPQHF; clone size: few; V gene: TRBV4-1; J gene: TRBJ1-5
CDR3 protein: CASSSSGGSTDTQYF; clone size: many; V gene: TRBV11-2; J gene: TRBJ2-3
CDR3 protein: CASRVTPGEQYF; clone size: many; V gene: TRBV2; J gene: TRBJ2-7
CDR3 protein: CASRQGVGSETQYF; clone size: few; V gene: TRBV25-1; J gene: TRBJ2-5
CDR3 protein: CASSHSGGSTGTQYF; clone size: -; V gene: TRBV3-1; J gene: TRBJ2-3
CDR3 protein: CASSLTLRSSTDTQYF; clone size: -; V gene: TRBV11-1; J gene: TRBJ2-3
CDR3 protein: CASSQEGRGRGSYEQYF; clone size: few; V gene: TRBV4-2; J gene: TRBJ2-7
CDR3 protein: CASSLGLGGSYGYTF; clone size: -; V gene: TRBV13; J gene: TRBJ1-2
CDR3 protein: CASSLGQGRAGANVLTF; clone size: few; V gene: TRBV11-2; J gene: TRBJ2-6
CDR3 protein: CASSLAGPGNQPQHF; clone size: many; V gene: TRBV7-9; J gene: TRBJ1-5
CDR3 protein: CASSPGSTSYNEQFF; clone size: many; V gene: TRBV3-1; J gene: TRBJ2-1
CDR3 protein: CSARSGGPYNEQFF; clone size: -; V gene: TRBV20-1; J gene: TRBJ2-1
CDR3 protein: CATSGNTGDSGNTIYF; clone size: few; V gene: TRBV15; J gene: TRBJ1-3
CDR3 protein: CSANPLGTGAPWGYTF; clone size: few; V gene: TRBV20-1; J gene: TRBJ1-2
CDR3 protein: CASSPGTSGIEETQYF; clone size: -; V gene: TRBV12-3/TRBV12-4; J gene: TRBJ2-5
CDR3 protein: CASSLEAGGETQYF; clone size: -; V gene: TRBV27; J gene: TRBJ2-5
CDR3 protein: CASSEQGGAWNEQFF; clone size: many; V gene: TRBV7-2; J gene: TRBJ2-1
CDR3 protein: CASSLWGQGRTGELFF; clone size: many; V gene: TRBV11-2; J gene: TRBJ2-2
CDR3 protein: CSARGTGDYGYTF; clone size: many; V gene: TRBV20-1; J gene: TRBJ1-2
CDR3 protein: CASSFSVLSGANVLTF; clone size: -; V gene: TRBV19; J gene: TRBJ2-6
CDR3 protein: CASTPAPDQPQHF; clone size: -; V gene: TRBV6-1; J gene: TRBJ1-5
CDR3 protein: CASSQAPGGPETQYF; clone size: few; V gene: TRBV4-1; J gene: TRBJ2-5
CDR3 protein: CASSFGRGDNEQFF; clone size: -; V gene: TRBV5-1; J gene: TRBJ2-1
CDR3 protein: CASIPGNYGYTF; clone size: -; V gene: TRBV2; J gene: TRBJ1-2
CDR3 protein: CASRRSGGTDTQYF; clone size: -; V gene: TRBV6-4; J gene: TRBJ2-3
CDR3 protein: CASSTGNSGANVLTF; clone size: many; V gene: TRBV2; J gene: TRBJ2-6
CDR3 protein: CASSAEGGGNQPQHF; clone size: many; V gene: TRBV6-1; J gene: TRBJ1-5
CDR3 protein: CASSPQGQLGNQPQHF; clone size: many; V gene: TRBV18; J gene: TRBJ1-5
CDR3 protein: CASSTPSGGASGELFF; clone size: -; V gene: TRBV19; J gene: TRBJ2-2
CDR3 protein: CASSALALADTQYF; clone size: -; V gene: TRBV28; J gene: TRBJ2-3
CDR3 protein: CASSERGGTYYNEQFF; clone size: many; V gene: TRBV2; J gene: TRBJ2-1
CDR3 protein: CASSLRGYGNTIYF; clone size: -; V gene: TRBV7-8; J gene: TRBJ1-3
CDR3 protein: CASSPREGSYTF; clone size: many; V gene: TRBV7-2; J gene: TRBJ1-2
CDR3 protein: CASSEETSGGKETQYF; clone size: many; V gene: TRBV2; J gene: TRBJ2-5
CDR3 protein: CASSILSPTQGTVAQHF; clone size: few; V gene: TRBV19; J gene: TRBJ1-5
CDR3 protein: CASSLARDREFF; clone size: -; V gene: TRBV7-9; J gene: TRBJ2-1
CDR3 protein: CASSSRLAGGPSNEQFF; clone size: few; V gene: TRBV7-6; J gene: TRBJ2-1
CDR3 protein: CASTGPGNIQYF; clone size: many; V gene: TRBV12-3/TRBV12-4; J gene: TRBJ2-4
CDR3 protein: CANAGLASYNEQFF; clone size: many; V gene: TRBV2; J gene: TRBJ2-1
CDR3 protein: CASSQVGQGANNEQFF; clone size: -; V gene: TRBV4-1; J gene: TRBJ2-1
CDR3 protein: CSASNSGTGVFTLHF; clone size: many; V gene: TRBV20-1; J gene: TRBJ1-6